This TCR beta chain came from a study of blood T cell repertoires in COVID-19 (dated by TCRdb to the early 2020s). Background for the entire study: Samples covering the acute and convalescent phases of COVID-19 were provided by collaborators in the United States, Italy and Spain. The material from the prospective study consisted of cDNA or gDNA derived from T cells, B-cell-depleted T cells, or PBMCs. The dataset comprised deeply sampled blood TCRbeta repertoires from subjects exposed to, actively infected with, or recovered from COVID-19. The repertoires were made available in a free public database intended to serve as a resource for research on the immune response to SARS-CoV-2. Samples were obtained from the ongoing ImmuneRACE study (first 160 participants) and from over a thousand subjects provided by 6 global collaborators. The sample metadata nearly always contained a de-identified subject ID, COVID-19 status, age in years and sex. Where available, HLA class I and class II types were taken from metadata supplied by the sample provider and were not determined by assay-based typing.

CDR1 and CDR2 are drawn from the germline V gene: SGHAT, FQNNGV. Between the V and J ends, shortened by 3 bases and 10 bases respectively, the junction contains 10 bases. The CDR3 runs 12 residues from the cysteine to the phenylalanine. Here the CDR3 DNA is all that survives: 36 bases in frame from base 1. Study-wide findings and limitations: The amount of clinical and demographic metadata varied by source and participant and was provided uncurated.

TCRbeta CDR3 regions were amplified from genomic DNA by means of the immunoSEQ Assay, a bias-controlled multiplex PCR. The study's own analysis went as follows. Within the assay, amplification of reference gene primers was used to estimate how many nucleated cells each sample contained. Sequence reads were collapsed and filtered to measure the absolute abundance of every unique TCRbeta CDR3 rearrangement. For each sample, productive Simpson clonality was calculated by taking the square root of Simpson's diversity index across productive rearrangements. TCRdb obtained this table from immuneACCESS and retained in-frame rearrangements with V and J assigned. These tables miss some clones; where compared with another copy, unresolved V genes account for less than half of the shortfall, and the remainder is unexplained. For V, J and clone size, that table is used; D and trimming come from the DNA. The sample contains some 410,000 clones, approximately 90% of them found a single time. The top ten clones comprise around 0.95% of the sample.

Participants in the prospective study were enrolled through a virtual design, were aged roughly 18 to 100 years, and lived in approximately 25 United States geographic areas. To assign participants to cohorts, the prospective study relied on clinical history that participants themselves reported in a screening survey and a study questionnaire. Mobile phlebotomists in the prospective study collected whole blood, serum and a nasopharyngeal or oropharyngeal swab from every participant. Over a roughly 2-month period, participants in the prospective study had the option of providing additional blood draws and questionnaires. Before DNA extraction, blood samples from the prospective study were shipped at room temperature or frozen. A remark on this clone: The specificity of this receptor is unknown. No per-base quality is available; no much larger clone lies one base away.

Sequencing was done on a sample of PBMCs or T cells enriched from blood (not recorded which). The clonotype was recovered from a woman aged 25 to 45 with acute COVID-19. The chain was built from TRBV11-2 and TRBJ2-1, with the identity of the D gene unclear. The CDR3 protein is CASSFLPGEQFF. At the DNA level, the sequence is TGTGCCAGCAGCTTTCTTCCAGGCGAGCAGTTCTTC.